This record covers a single T cell receptor (beta chain). As yet, its antigen is unknown. Everyone who donated was a healthy Caucasian. Each CDR3 protein is one row after TCRdb ran MiXCR on the 5' RACE reads. The sample holds 450,000 or so distinct CDR3 sequences, over 11% seen once. This sample was taken from a study of identical twins. General study findings and limits: Model-predicted out-of-frame TCR alpha sharing fell below observed values in monozygotic twins. Weaker excess twin sharing was seen among beta out-of-frame sequences. Zero-insertion analyses might be partly confounded by invariant T cells like MAIT and iNKT.

CDR3 size: 13 residues. V was cut by 8 bases and J by 1 base, with 14 bases left in between. The germline gives CDR1 SQVTM, CDR2 ANQGSEA. This sample was also put to use in a study of yellow fever vaccine responses in identical twins.

The rearrangement links TRBV29-1 to TRBJ1-1, with D possibly TRBD1 on 5 matching bases. Sequenced input: CD4+ T cells sorted from blood. This receptor was taken from a woman aged 18-29 years in good health. This chain's CDR3 is CSISGLSNTEAFF. Here the CDR3 DNA reads TGCAGCATTTCAGGGCTTTCGAACACTGAAGCTTTCTTT.